The rows below give T cell receptor beta chains drawn from one sample of a study of T-cell reconstitution after alpha-beta-depleted transplantation in children. Via MiXCR, TCRdb re-called the PCR reads, giving one row per CDR3 protein. The table has 500,000 to 650,000 distinct CDR3 sequences, 10% to 15% seen once. Sequenced here: PBMCs, mostly from graft donor cells, sampled 360 days after TCRalphabeta/CD19-depleted stem cell transplant. Receptors were obtained from a male patient between 10 and 17 years old who had a stem cell transplant for acute myeloid leukemia, so the T cells may come from the graft donor. Both conserved end residues are part of each CDR3. Each record gives: J gene, D gene, clone size, V gene, CDR3 DNA, CDR3 protein. The D gene is left open where the match is weak. Some rows have no size entry. The others give once, few or many, or a class for an expanded clone.

J: TRBJ2-7; D: -; size: many; V: TRBV7-2; DNA: TGTGCCAGCAGCTTAAGGATGACGCTCTGGAGCTCCTACGAGCAGTACTTC; CDR3: CASSLRMTLWSSYEQYF
J: TRBJ2-1; D: -; size: -; V: TRBV29-1; DNA: TGCAGCGTTGAAAGAATCTCCTACAATGAGCAGTTCTTC; CDR3: CSVERISYNEQFF
J: TRBJ2-7; D: -; size: many; V: TRBV15; DNA: TGTGCCACCAGCTTCCAGGACGGCTCCTACGAGCAGTACTTC; CDR3: CATSFQDGSYEQYF
J: TRBJ1-1; D: -; size: few; V: TRBV3-1; DNA: TGTGCCAGCAGCCCAAGGGTAAGAGAGTGGGATGAGACTGAAGCTTTCTTT; CDR3: CASSPRVREWDETEAFF
J: TRBJ1-5; D: TRBD1; size: few; V: TRBV12-3/TRBV12-4; DNA: TGTGCCAGCAGTTTACAGTTGGGCGGACAGGGAAGACAGCCCCAGCATTTT; CDR3: CASSLQLGGQGRQPQHF
J: TRBJ1-5; D: TRBD1; size: few; V: TRBV12-3/TRBV12-4; DNA: TGTGCCAGCAGTATCCGGAAGGGGGCAAACAATCAGCCCCAGCATTTT; CDR3: CASSIRKGANNQPQHF
J: TRBJ2-7; D: -; size: many; V: TRBV29-1; DNA: TGCAGCGTCCACGAGCGCTACGAGCAGTACTTC; CDR3: CSVHERYEQYF
J: TRBJ2-7; D: -; size: few; V: TRBV7-9; DNA: TGTGCCACCTCCTTTTGGCGTTCCGAGGACAGTTACGAGCAGTACTTC; CDR3: CATSFWRSEDSYEQYF
J: TRBJ2-2; D: -; size: few; V: TRBV28; DNA: TGTGCCAGCAGTTTGGAGGGGGCGCATCCCGGGGAGCTGTTTTTT; CDR3: CASSLEGAHPGELFF
J: TRBJ2-1; D: -; size: few; V: TRBV11-2; DNA: TGTGCCGCTGGGGAAGGGTCCTACAATGAGCAGTTCTTC; CDR3: CAAGEGSYNEQFF
J: TRBJ2-2; D: TRBD2; size: many; V: TRBV5-1; DNA: TGCGCCAGCAGTCATGGACTAGCGGGAGGCACCGGGGAGCTGTTTTTT; CDR3: CASSHGLAGGTGELFF
J: TRBJ2-1; D: TRBD2; size: many; V: TRBV2; DNA: TGTGCCAGCAGTGAAGCGCGACTAGCGGGTACCTACAATGAGCAGTTCTTC; CDR3: CASSEARLAGTYNEQFF
J: TRBJ2-7; D: -; size: -; V: TRBV20-1; DNA: TGCAGTGGGCGGGTCGACTACGAGCAGTACTTC; CDR3: CSGRVDYEQYF
J: TRBJ2-2; D: -; size: -; V: TRBV20-1; DNA: TGCAGTGCTAGAGACGGGGTAGCGGACGTCACCGGGGAGCTGTTTTTT; CDR3: CSARDGVADVTGELFF
J: TRBJ2-5; D: -; size: -; V: TRBV4-3; DNA: TGCGCCAGCAGCCAAGATAGGGAGGGGGGGTACCAAGAGACCCAGTACTTC; CDR3: CASSQDREGGYQETQYF
J: TRBJ2-7; D: -; size: few; V: TRBV6-2/TRBV6-3; DNA: TGTGTCCAACCTTTCCAGGGTGGCGTCACCTACGAGCAGTACTTC; CDR3: CVQPFQGGVTYEQYF
J: TRBJ2-3; D: -; size: -; V: TRBV7-2; DNA: TGTGCCAGCAGCTTCGGAGTTGAGACAGATACGCAGTATTTT; CDR3: CASSFGVETDTQYF
J: TRBJ2-2; D: TRBD1; size: few; V: TRBV2; DNA: TGTGCCAGCAGGAAAGAGACAGGGACGAACACCGGGGAGCTGTTTTTT; CDR3: CASRKETGTNTGELFF
J: TRBJ1-5; D: -; size: -; V: TRBV20-1; DNA: TGCAGTGCTAGTCGGACTGTCAATCAGCCCCAGCATTTT; CDR3: CSASRTVNQPQHF
J: TRBJ2-2; D: -; size: -; V: TRBV20-1; DNA: TGCAGTGCTAGAGTTGGTAGAGGGAAAACTACAGGGAGGGTGTTTTTT; CDR3: CSARVGRGKTTGRVFF
J: TRBJ2-7; D: TRBD2; size: -; V: TRBV7-6; DNA: TGTGCCAGCAGCCAGACTAGCGGGGGCTCCTACGAGCAGTACTTC; CDR3: CASSQTSGGSYEQYF
J: TRBJ2-7; D: -; size: few; V: TRBV14; DNA: TGTGCCAGCAGCCAAACATCATGGGCAGACCCCTACGAGCAGTACTTC; CDR3: CASSQTSWADPYEQYF
J: TRBJ2-1; D: -; size: -; V: TRBV12-3/TRBV12-4; DNA: TGTGCCAGCAGTTTCGAAGGGATTCAGTTCTTC; CDR3: CASSFEGIQFF
J: TRBJ2-5; D: TRBD2; size: few; V: TRBV29-1; DNA: TGCAGCGTTGGGGTAGCGGGGGAGATACAAGAGACCCAGTACTTC; CDR3: CSVGVAGEIQETQYF
J: TRBJ2-7; D: TRBD2; size: many; V: TRBV20-1; DNA: TGCAGTGCTTCCGGACTAGCGGGAGTATCCTACGAGCAGTACTTC; CDR3: CSASGLAGVSYEQYF
J: TRBJ2-3; D: -; size: few; V: TRBV28; DNA: TGTGCCATCGAGGACAGTTCGTCCACAGATACGCAGTATTTT; CDR3: CAIEDSSSTDTQYF
J: TRBJ2-5; D: TRBD2; size: few; V: TRBV29-1; DNA: TGCAGCGTTGAGTCCGGGGGACTAGCGGCCCAAGAGACCCAGTACTTC; CDR3: CSVESGGLAAQETQYF
J: TRBJ2-5; D: TRBD2; size: few; V: TRBV29-1; DNA: TGCAGCCAATATGGACTAGCGGACCTAAAAGAGACCCAGTACTTC; CDR3: CSQYGLADLKETQYF
J: TRBJ2-5; D: -; size: -; V: TRBV15; DNA: TGTGCCACCAGCAGCCCTGGGAGGTTGGGTCAAGAGACCCAGTACTTC; CDR3: CATSSPGRLGQETQYF
J: TRBJ2-1; D: TRBD1; size: -; V: TRBV5-1; DNA: TGCGCCAGCAGCTTTCACGTCGGACAGGGGTTTAGAAGGTCTCAGGGGAATGAGCAGTTCTTC; CDR3: CASSFHVGQGFRRSQGNEQFF
J: TRBJ2-4; D: TRBD1; size: few; V: TRBV6-2/TRBV6-3; DNA: TGTGCCAGCAGAGCGCGCCGGGACAGCCTAGCCAAAAACATTCAGTACTTC; CDR3: CASRARRDSLAKNIQYF
J: TRBJ2-4; D: -; size: many; V: TRBV28; DNA: TGTGCCAGCAGGAACAGGGTCTTAGCCAAAAACATTCAGTACTTC; CDR3: CASRNRVLAKNIQYF
J: TRBJ2-6; D: -; size: -; V: TRBV4-3; DNA: TGCGCCAGCAGCCAAAATGGTTTCTCTGGGGCCAACGTCCTGACTTTC; CDR3: CASSQNGFSGANVLTF
J: TRBJ2-7; D: TRBD1; size: few; V: TRBV15; DNA: TGTGCCACCAGCAGAGTCGTCCTCGACAGGGCCTACGAGCAGTACTTC; CDR3: CATSRVVLDRAYEQYF
J: TRBJ1-3; D: -; size: many; V: TRBV28; DNA: TGTGCCAGCAGTTTAGAGGTCTCTGGAAACACCATATATTTT; CDR3: CASSLEVSGNTIYF
J: TRBJ2-7; D: -; size: -; V: TRBV7-2; DNA: TGTGCCAGCAGCTCCACCCAGCCGGGGATCGGGGAGCAGTACTTC; CDR3: CASSSTQPGIGEQYF
J: TRBJ2-2; D: TRBD2; size: few; V: TRBV24-1; DNA: TGTGCCACCAGTGATTTCGCTGGACTAGCGGGAGTAAACACCGGGGAGCTGTTTTTT; CDR3: CATSDFAGLAGVNTGELFF
J: TRBJ2-7; D: -; size: -; V: TRBV27; DNA: TGTGCCAGCAGCCCTTGGGTCCCCCACGAGCAGTACTTC; CDR3: CASSPWVPHEQYF
J: TRBJ2-3; D: -; size: few; V: TRBV20-1; DNA: TGCAGTGCTAGAAAGCGTTCCTTCCGAGATACGCAGTATTTT; CDR3: CSARKRSFRDTQYF
J: TRBJ2-5; D: -; size: -; V: TRBV3-1; DNA: TGTGCCAGCACCAGTGTTCCCAGGGACCAAGAGACCCAGTACTTC; CDR3: CASTSVPRDQETQYF
J: TRBJ2-7; D: -; size: -; V: TRBV27; DNA: TGTGCCAGCAGTTTATCACCGGACGGAACCTACGAGCAGTACTTC; CDR3: CASSLSPDGTYEQYF
J: TRBJ2-1; D: -; size: -; V: TRBV21-1; DNA: TGTGCCAGCAGCCAGACTAGCGGGAGGGCTCCCTACAATGAGCAGTTCTTC; CDR3: CASSQTSGRAPYNEQFF
J: TRBJ1-6; D: TRBD1; size: -; V: TRBV20-1; DNA: TGCAGTGCTAGAGTCCGGACAGGGCTTCCACCCCTCCACTTT; CDR3: CSARVRTGLPPLHF
J: TRBJ2-7; D: -; size: many; V: TRBV10-3; DNA: TGTGCCATCAGTGGACAAATTTACGAGCAGTACTTC; CDR3: CAISGQIYEQYF
J: TRBJ2-7; D: TRBD2; size: many; V: TRBV10-3; DNA: TGTGCCATCAGTGTGGAGCGGGGTTCCTACGAGCAGTACTTC; CDR3: CAISVERGSYEQYF
J: TRBJ2-3; D: TRBD1; size: -; V: TRBV4-3; DNA: TGCGCCAGCAGCCAAGTAACCCCGATGGGACAGGGGGATACAGATACGCAGTATTTT; CDR3: CASSQVTPMGQGDTDTQYF